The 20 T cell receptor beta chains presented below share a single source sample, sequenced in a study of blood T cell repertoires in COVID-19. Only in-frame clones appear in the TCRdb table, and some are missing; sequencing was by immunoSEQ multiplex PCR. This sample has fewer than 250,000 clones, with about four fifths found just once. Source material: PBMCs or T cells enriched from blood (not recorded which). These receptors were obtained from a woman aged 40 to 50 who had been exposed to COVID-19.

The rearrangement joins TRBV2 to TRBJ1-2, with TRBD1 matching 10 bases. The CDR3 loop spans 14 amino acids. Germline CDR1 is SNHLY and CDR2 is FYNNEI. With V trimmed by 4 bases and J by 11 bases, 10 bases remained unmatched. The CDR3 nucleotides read TGTGCCAGCAGTGTGGGACAGGGGTCTGTTAGATACACCTTC. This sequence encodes CASSVGQGSVRYTF.

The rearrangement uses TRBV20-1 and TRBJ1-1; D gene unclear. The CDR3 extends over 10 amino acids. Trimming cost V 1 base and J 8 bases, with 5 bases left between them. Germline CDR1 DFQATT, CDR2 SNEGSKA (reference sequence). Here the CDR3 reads CSARVGEAFF. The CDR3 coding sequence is TGCAGTGCTAGAGTGGGCGAAGCTTTCTTT.

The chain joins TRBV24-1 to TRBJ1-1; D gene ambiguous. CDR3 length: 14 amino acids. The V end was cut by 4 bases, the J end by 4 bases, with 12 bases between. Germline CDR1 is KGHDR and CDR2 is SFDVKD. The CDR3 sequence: CATSEPPPGTEAFF. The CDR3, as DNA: TGTGCCACCAGTGAACCACCACCAGGCACTGAAGCTTTCTTT.

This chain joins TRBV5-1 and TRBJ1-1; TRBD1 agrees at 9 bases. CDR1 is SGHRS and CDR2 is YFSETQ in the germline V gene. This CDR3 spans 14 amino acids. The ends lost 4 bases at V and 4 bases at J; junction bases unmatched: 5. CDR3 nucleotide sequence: TGCGCCAGCAGCATAGGACAGGGGCTCACTGAAGCTTTCTTT. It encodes CASSIGQGLTEAFF.

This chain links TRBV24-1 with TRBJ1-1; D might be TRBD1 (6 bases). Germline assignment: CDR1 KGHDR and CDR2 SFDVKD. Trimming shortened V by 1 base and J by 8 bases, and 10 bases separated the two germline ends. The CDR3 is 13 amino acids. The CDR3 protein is CATSDLGRGEAFF. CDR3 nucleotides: TGTGCCACCAGTGATTTAGGCAGGGGAGAAGCTTTCTTT.

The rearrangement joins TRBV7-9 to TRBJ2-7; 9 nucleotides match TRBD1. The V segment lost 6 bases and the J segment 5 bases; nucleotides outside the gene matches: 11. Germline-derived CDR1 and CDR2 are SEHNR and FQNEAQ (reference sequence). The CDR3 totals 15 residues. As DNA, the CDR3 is TGTGCCAGCAGTCCTCCGGGACAGGGTTTCCACGAGCAGTACTTC. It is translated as CASSPPGQGFHEQYF.

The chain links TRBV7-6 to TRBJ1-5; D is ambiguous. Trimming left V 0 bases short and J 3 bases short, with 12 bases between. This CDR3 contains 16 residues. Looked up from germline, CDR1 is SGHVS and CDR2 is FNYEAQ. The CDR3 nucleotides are TGTGCCAGCAGCTTAGCGGCGGGCGGCCTCAATCAGCCCCAGCATTTT. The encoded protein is CASSLAAGGLNQPQHF.

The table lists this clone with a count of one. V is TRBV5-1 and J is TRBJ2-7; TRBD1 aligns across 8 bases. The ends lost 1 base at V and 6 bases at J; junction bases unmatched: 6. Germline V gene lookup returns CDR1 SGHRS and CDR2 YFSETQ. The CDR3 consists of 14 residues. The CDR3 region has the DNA TGCGCCAGCAGCTTGAGGCTGGACAGGGTCGAGCAGTACTTC. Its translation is CASSLRLDRVEQYF.

The CDR3 nucleotides read TGTGCCAGCAGCTTCGGGGGGTATAATTCACCCCTCCACTTT. Protein sequence: CASSFGGYNSPLHF. The chain recombines TRBV5-6 with TRBJ1-6; the D gene is possibly TRBD1 (5 bases). V dropped 2 bases and J dropped 4 bases, with 7 bases sitting between them. Germline values: CDR1 SGHDT, CDR2 YYEEEE. The CDR3 is 14 amino acids.

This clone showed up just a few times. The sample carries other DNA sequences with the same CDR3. The CDR3 DNA reads as TGTGCCAGCAGTTGGGGGACAGGCGATCAGCCCCAGCATTTT. It is translated as CASSWGTGDQPQHF. The V gene is TRBV6-5, the J gene TRBJ1-5; 8 bases map to TRBD1. V lost 4 bases to trimming and J lost 5 bases; unmatched junction nucleotides: 4. In germline, CDR1 is MNHEY, CDR2 SVGAGI. CDR3 size: 14 residues.

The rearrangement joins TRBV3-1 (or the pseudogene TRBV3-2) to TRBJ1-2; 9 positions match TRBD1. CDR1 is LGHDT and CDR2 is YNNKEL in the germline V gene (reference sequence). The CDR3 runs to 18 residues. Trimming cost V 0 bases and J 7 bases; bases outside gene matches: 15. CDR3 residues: CASSQDWGRGQGLLGYTF. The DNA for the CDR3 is TGTGCCAGCAGCCAAGATTGGGGGCGGGGACAGGGACTCCTTGGCTACACCTTC.

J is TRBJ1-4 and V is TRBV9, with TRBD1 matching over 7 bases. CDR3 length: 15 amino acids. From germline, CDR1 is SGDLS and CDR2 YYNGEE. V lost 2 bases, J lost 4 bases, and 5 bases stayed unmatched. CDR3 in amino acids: CASSVWGQLNEKLFF. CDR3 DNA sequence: TGTGCCAGCAGCGTGTGGGGACAGCTTAATGAAAAACTGTTTTTT. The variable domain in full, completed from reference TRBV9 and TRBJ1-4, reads DSGVTQTPKHLITATGQRVTLRCSPRSGDLSVYWYQQSLDQGLQFLIQYYNGEERAKGNILERFSAQQFPDLHSELNLSSLELGDSALYFCASSVWGQLNEKLFFGSGTQLSVL.

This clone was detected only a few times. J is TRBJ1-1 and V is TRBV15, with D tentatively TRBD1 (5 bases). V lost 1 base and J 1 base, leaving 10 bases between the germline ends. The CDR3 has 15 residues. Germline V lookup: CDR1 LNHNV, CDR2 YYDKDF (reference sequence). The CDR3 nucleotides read TGTGCCACCAGCAGAGGACAGTTACCGAACACTGAAGCTTTCTTT. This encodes CATSRGQLPNTEAFF.

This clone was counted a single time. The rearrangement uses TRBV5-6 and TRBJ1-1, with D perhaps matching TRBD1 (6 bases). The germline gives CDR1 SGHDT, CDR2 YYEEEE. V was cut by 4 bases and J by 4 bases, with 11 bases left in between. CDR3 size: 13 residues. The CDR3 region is CASSGGQFTEAFF. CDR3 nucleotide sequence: TGTGCCAGCAGCGGAGGACAGTTCACTGAAGCTTTCTTT.

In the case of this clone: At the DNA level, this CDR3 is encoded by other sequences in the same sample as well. DNA for the CDR3: TGTGCCAGCAGCTTGGGGGGGTGGAATGAGCAGTTCTTC. It yields the protein CASSLGGWNEQFF. The chain links TRBV7-3 to TRBJ2-1; 7 nucleotides match TRBD2. Germline V gene lookup returns CDR1 SGHTA and CDR2 FQGTGA. V was pared by 3 bases and J by 7 bases, with 3 bases of the junction left unmatched. This CDR3 is 13 amino acids long.

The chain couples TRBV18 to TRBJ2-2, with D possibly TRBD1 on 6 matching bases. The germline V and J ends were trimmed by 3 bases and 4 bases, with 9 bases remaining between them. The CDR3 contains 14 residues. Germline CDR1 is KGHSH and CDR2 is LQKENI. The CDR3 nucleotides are TGTGCCAGCTCACCCGGGACAACCACCGGGGAGCTGTTTTTT. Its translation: CASSPGTTTGELFF.

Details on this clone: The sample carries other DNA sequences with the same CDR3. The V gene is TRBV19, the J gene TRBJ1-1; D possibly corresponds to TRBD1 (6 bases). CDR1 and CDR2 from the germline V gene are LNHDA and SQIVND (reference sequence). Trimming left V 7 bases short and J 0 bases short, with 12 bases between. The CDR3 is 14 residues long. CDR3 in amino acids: CASIRTAMNTEAFF. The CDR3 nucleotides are TGTGCCAGTATCCGGACAGCAATGAACACTGAAGCTTTCTTT.

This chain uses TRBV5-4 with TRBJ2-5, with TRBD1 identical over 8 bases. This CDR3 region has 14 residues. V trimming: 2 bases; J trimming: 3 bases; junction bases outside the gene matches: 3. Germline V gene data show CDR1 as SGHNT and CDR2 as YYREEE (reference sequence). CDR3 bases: TGTGCCAGCAGCTTCGCAGGGGGCGAAGAGACCCAGTACTTC. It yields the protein CASSFAGGEETQYF.

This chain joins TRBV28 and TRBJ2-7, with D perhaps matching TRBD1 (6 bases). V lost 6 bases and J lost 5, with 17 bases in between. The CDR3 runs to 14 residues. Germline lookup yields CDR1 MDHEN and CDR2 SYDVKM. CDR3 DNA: TGTGCCAGCAGGCCCAGGGGCCTCGGGCACGAGCAGTACTTC. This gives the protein CASRPRGLGHEQYF.

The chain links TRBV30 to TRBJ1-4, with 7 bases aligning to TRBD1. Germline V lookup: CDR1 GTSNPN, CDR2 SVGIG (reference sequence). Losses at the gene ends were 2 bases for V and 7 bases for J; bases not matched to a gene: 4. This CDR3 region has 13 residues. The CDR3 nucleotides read TGTGCCTGGAGTCCAGGGGGGACTGAAAAACTGTTTTTT. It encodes CAWSPGGTEKLFF.